This T cell receptor (beta chain) was found in a study of blood T cells in healthy people across ages. The second PCR ran roughly 7 to 12 cycles with a sample-barcoded 5' primer and J-beta primers. TCRdb re-called the 5' RACE reads through MiXCR, storing one row per CDR3 protein. The sample consists of some 1.8 million distinct CDR3 sequences, about two fifths of them appearing once. CDR1 is ENHRY and CDR2 is SYGVKD in the germline V gene. The CDR3 has 15 residues. To note about this clonotype: The junction and the germline gene differ at one end; a read error may be behind it.

The receptor comes from a human donor in good health. The chain couples TRBV10-3 to TRBJ1-4; D is perhaps TRBD1 (5 bases). The sequencing sample was made of blood. CDR3 amino acids: CAINEYRDRTEKLFF. CDR3 nucleotides: TGTGCCATCAATGAGTACCGAGACAGAACTGAAAAACTGTTTTTT.